Below are 19 T cell receptor beta chains sequenced from a single sample in a study of molecular identifiers for immune sequencing clone quantification. TCRdb reprocessed the PCR reads via MiXCR and lists one record per CDR3 protein. This sample has about 320,000 distinct CDR3 sequences, with 20% to 25% found just once. The sample comprised naive CD8+ T cells from blood, with Jurkat cell RNA spiked in. Subset described: FACS-sorted CD8+CD4-CCR7+CD45RA+ naive T cells. The receptor source for this set is a human donor in good health. Some libraries in this study had Jurkat cell RNA spiked in.

This clonotype has a count of ten or more. The chain has TRBV12-3 or TRBV12-4 and TRBJ1-2; no clear D. V lost 5 bases and J lost 5, with 21 bases in between. The CDR3 sequence is 16 residues long. The chain's CDR3 is CASSPILELFRYGYTF. The DNA for the CDR3 is TGTGCCAGCAGTCCCATCCTCGAATTATTTAGGTATGGCTACACCTTC.

This clonotype has ten or more counts. The chain employs TRBV19 and TRBJ1-5; tentative D call: TRBD1 (5 bases). The CDR3 consists of 14 residues. V was clipped by 3 bases and J by 2 bases, with 8 bases between them. Per the germline V gene, CDR1 is LNHDA and CDR2 is SQIVND (reference sequence). CDR3 region: CASSIVQGNQPQHF. The CDR3 DNA reads TGTGCCAGTAGTATCGTACAGGGCAATCAGCCCCAGCATTTT.

The gene calls are TRBV7-9 and TRBJ2-5, with D possibly TRBD2 on 10 matching bases. The V gene lost 0 bases and the J gene lost 0 bases, with 26 bases spanning the gap. The CDR3 sequence is 21 residues long. Germline V gene lookup returns CDR1 SEHNR and CDR2 FQNEAQ (reference sequence). Here the CDR3 reads CASSLALIAGGQGFYQETQYF. The CDR3 coding sequence is TGTGCCAGCAGCTTAGCGCTAATAGCGGGAGGACAGGGGTTTTACCAAGAGACCCAGTACTTC.

This clonotype occurred many times. The gene calls are TRBV27 and TRBJ1-5, with D hard to call. Trimming cost V 5 bases and J 0 bases, with 14 bases left between them. CDR3 length: 16 amino acids. The germline V gene has CDR1 MNHEY and CDR2 SMNVEV (reference sequence). The CDR3 is CASSPLRAYSNQPQHF. CDR3 in DNA: TGTGCCAGCAGTCCCTTGCGGGCATATAGCAATCAGCCCCAGCATTTT.

This clonotype has ten or more counts. The rearrangement links TRBV7-9 to TRBJ2-7, with TRBD2 matching 7 bases. The V gene end was trimmed by 5 bases and the J gene end by 5 bases; junction bases not matched to a gene: 6. The CDR3 runs to 13 residues. Germline loops: CDR1 SEHNR, CDR2 FQNEAQ (reference sequence). CDR3 DNA sequence: TGTGCCAGCAGCAGCTCTGGGAGGGACGAGCAGTACTTC. This gives the protein CASSSSGRDEQYF.

This clonotype occurred a few times. The chain uses TRBV19 and TRBJ2-6; D is possibly TRBD1 (6 bases). CDR1 and CDR2 (germline): LNHDA, SQIVND (reference sequence). The CDR3 covers 18 residues. The V and J ends lost 5 bases and 0 bases respectively, with 17 bases between them. Here the CDR3 reads CASSHRDTALSGANVLTF. The CDR3 DNA sequence: TGTGCCAGTAGTCACCGGGACACAGCCCTCTCTGGGGCCAACGTCCTGACTTTC.

V and J are TRBV20-1 and TRBJ2-7, with TRBD1 matching over 8 bases. Germline CDR1 and CDR2: DFQATT and SNEGSKA (reference sequence). Losses at the gene ends were 5 bases for V and 7 bases for J; bases not matched to a gene: 10. The CDR3 has 13 amino acids. The CDR3 nucleotides are TGCAGTGCTTGGGGGCAGGGGGCGCGAGAGCAGTACTTC. It specifies CSAWGQGAREQYF.

This clonotype appeared many times. The V and J genes are TRBV12-3 or TRBV12-4 and TRBJ1-1; no clear D gene. The CDR3 sequence is 14 residues long. V shed 6 bases and J shed 7 bases, with 18 bases lying between them. CDR3: CASSHWKGRYEAFF. The CDR3 DNA follows: TGTGCCAGCAGCCATTGGAAAGGGCGCTATGAAGCTTTCTTT.

A few counts support this clonotype. The chain uses TRBV5-4 and TRBJ2-7, with 7 bases that match TRBD1. The CDR3 runs to 15 residues. CDR1 is SGHNT, CDR2 YYREEE, per germline (reference sequence). The J segment lost 3 bases and the V segment lost 0 bases, leaving 6 bases of the junction unmatched. CDR3 sequence: CASSLDRGVSYEQYF. CDR3 DNA: TGTGCCAGCAGCTTGGACAGGGGAGTAAGCTACGAGCAGTACTTC.

This clonotype was counted between two and nine times. The chain uses TRBV15 and TRBJ2-1, with D possibly being TRBD1 or TRBD2 (5 bases each). Germline assignment: CDR1 LNHNV and CDR2 YYDKDF (reference sequence). The CDR3 covers 12 residues. V lost 8 bases and J lost 2, with 7 bases in between. The DNA for the CDR3 is TGTGCCACCGGGGACCCCTACAATGAGCAGTTCTTC. Residues: CATGDPYNEQFF.

This clonotype was detected once. Given a much more abundant clone one base away, this may be a read error. This chain links TRBV7-9 with TRBJ1-3; weak D call: TRBD1 (5 bases). This CDR3 has 17 amino acids. Trimming shortened V by 1 base and J by 2 bases, and 15 bases separated the two germline ends. Germline V gene data show CDR1 as SEHNR and CDR2 as FQNEAQ (reference sequence). CDR3 nucleotide sequence: TGTGCCAGCAGCTTAGGGGGCCCAGGAGGGCCTGGAAACACCATATATTTT. Translating gives CASSLGGPGGPGNTIYF.

At least ten counts were recorded for this clonotype. The chain recombines TRBV25-1 with TRBJ1-4; D is undetermined. Germline-derived CDR1 and CDR2 are MGHDK and SYGVNS. This CDR3 is built from 18 residues. Trimming took 1 base from V and 0 from J, leaving 15 bases between them. CDR3 in DNA: TGTGCCAGCAGTGAATCCGTCATCGCGGGCGCAACTAATGAAAAACTGTTTTTT. Translating gives CASSESVIAGATNEKLFF.

The chain employs TRBV27 and TRBJ1-5; 8 bases fit TRBD1. After removal of 5 bases from V and 6 bases from J, the junction contained 3 bases not matched to a gene. Germline V gene data show CDR1 as MNHEY and CDR2 as SMNVEV (reference sequence). CDR3 size: 13 residues. The CDR3 bases are TGTGCCAGCAGTGCTGACAGGGGTCAGCCCCAGCATTTT. Translation gives CASSADRGQPQHF.

Concerning this clonotype: The junction differs from germline at one of its ends, possibly a read error. The chain employs TRBV19 and TRBJ2-4; no firm D call. The CDR3 has 16 amino acids. Germline lookup yields CDR1 LNHDA and CDR2 SQIVND (reference sequence). The CDR3 DNA reads as TGTGCCGGTAGTTCACCGGACCTGGGGTCCAAAAACATTCAGTACTTC. The encoded protein is CAGSSPDLGSKNIQYF.

Remarks on this clonotype: This may arise from a read error, as a much more abundant clone is one base away. The chain recombines TRBV6-1 with TRBJ2-7; 7 nucleotides align to TRBD1. This CDR3 contains 16 residues. Germline CDR1 reads MNHNS; CDR2 reads SASEGT. CDR3 amino acids: CASSERPGTANYKQYF. Here the CDR3 DNA reads TGTGCCAGCAGTGAACGGCCCGGGACAGCAAACTACAAGCAGTACTTC.

This clonotype has ten or more counts. The chain links TRBV6-5 to TRBJ2-3; D is possibly TRBD1 or TRBD2 (5 bases each). V lost 1 base, J lost 4 bases, and 9 bases lay in between. Germline CDR1 and CDR2: MNHEY and SVGAGI. The CDR3 extends over 14 amino acids. CDR3 in amino acids: CASSYLQGADTQYF. The CDR3 nucleotides are TGTGCCAGCAGTTACTTGCAGGGAGCAGATACGCAGTATTTT.

The chain joins TRBV4-3 to TRBJ2-3; 9 bases are a match to TRBD2. The CDR3 runs to 15 residues. Trimming took 10 bases from V and 0 from J; bases not matched to a gene: 8. Looked up from germline, CDR1 is LGHNA and CDR2 is YSLEER. CDR3 nucleotides: TGCGCCAACAACCAGACTAGCGGAAGCACAGATACGCAGTATTTT. Amino acid sequence: CANNQTSGSTDTQYF.

Remarks on this clonotype: Sequence at one end of the junction differs from germline and may be a read error. The chain carries TRBV5-6 and TRBJ2-7; tentatively, D is TRBD1 (5 bases). CDR3 length equals 14 residues. Germline V gives CDR1 SGHDT, CDR2 YYEEEE. The CDR3 bases are TGTGCCGGCAGCTTGGGGCATTCGTCCTACGAGCAGTGCTTC. Translating gives CAGSLGHSSYEQCF.

At least ten counts were recorded for this clonotype. The rearrangement joins TRBV12-3 or TRBV12-4 to TRBJ2-3; 9 bases are shared with TRBD2. The CDR3 runs 15 residues. The junction had 7 bases not matched to a gene; V was cut back by 9 bases and J by 0 bases. The CDR3 region is CASLPRGGSTDTQYF. CDR3 nucleotide sequence: TGTGCCAGTCTCCCGCGGGGGGGGAGCACAGATACGCAGTATTTT.